This is a list of T cell receptor beta chains from one sample in a study of spatial heterogeneity in lung cancer. TCRdb processed the 5' RACE reads anew with MiXCR; each CDR3 protein has one entry. The data show about 85,000 distinct CDR3 sequences, around 21% seen once. Sequences were derived from PBMCs, sampled at surgery. The receptor set was obtained from a male donor with early-stage non-small cell lung cancer. The CDR3 runs from the conserved cysteine through the conserved F or W. The order of the fields is J gene, clone size, V gene, D gene, CDR3 DNA, CDR3 protein. D genes are given only for firm matches. Clone sizes are given selectively: once, few, many, or a class where the clone is expanded.

j_gene: TRBJ2-7; abundance: few; v_gene: TRBV6-1; d_gene: NA; CDR3nt: TGTGCCAGCAGTTCCCGGGGACAAGATCCCTACGAGCAGTACTTC; CDR3aa: CASSSRGQDPYEQYF
j_gene: TRBJ1-3; abundance: NA; v_gene: TRBV24-1; d_gene: TRBD1; CDR3nt: TGTGCCACCAGTGATGCGAGAACAGGGGCCTACTCTGGAAACACCATATATTTT; CDR3aa: CATSDARTGAYSGNTIYF
j_gene: TRBJ2-1; abundance: once; v_gene: TRBV30; d_gene: NA; CDR3nt: TGTGCCTGGAGTGTACTCGATGAGCAGTTCTTC; CDR3aa: CAWSVLDEQFF
j_gene: TRBJ1-6; abundance: NA; v_gene: TRBV14; d_gene: NA; CDR3nt: TGTGCCAGCAGCCACAGTAATTCACCCCTCCACTTT; CDR3aa: CASSHSNSPLHF
j_gene: TRBJ2-3; abundance: many; v_gene: TRBV27; d_gene: NA; CDR3nt: TGTGCCAGCAGTTTAGAGGGGTTCGAGGGAACAGATACGCAGTATTTT; CDR3aa: CASSLEGFEGTDTQYF
j_gene: TRBJ1-1; abundance: few; v_gene: TRBV6-2/TRBV6-3; d_gene: TRBD1; CDR3nt: TGTGCCAGCAGTTACCGGGACAGTGCCCCTGGGGACACTGAAGCTTTCTTT; CDR3aa: CASSYRDSAPGDTEAFF
j_gene: TRBJ2-1; abundance: few; v_gene: TRBV6-2/TRBV6-3; d_gene: TRBD2; CDR3nt: TGTGCCAGCAGCCACGGACTAGCGGGGGGGCCGAGGGCCTACAATGAGCAGTTCTTC; CDR3aa: CASSHGLAGGPRAYNEQFF
j_gene: TRBJ2-6; abundance: once; v_gene: TRBV20-1; d_gene: TRBD1; CDR3nt: TGCAGTGCATCAGGGGGCACCGGGGCCATCGTCCTGACTTTC; CDR3aa: CSASGGTGAIVLTF
j_gene: TRBJ2-1; abundance: NA; v_gene: TRBV12-3/TRBV12-4; d_gene: NA; CDR3nt: TGTGCCAGCAGTTTAGCGATGAGCAATGAGCAGTTCTTC; CDR3aa: CASSLAMSNEQFF
j_gene: TRBJ2-3; abundance: once; v_gene: TRBV12-3/TRBV12-4; d_gene: TRBD2; CDR3nt: TGTGCCAGCATCGAGCTAACCCGGGACTACAGCACAGATACGCAGTATTTT; CDR3aa: CASIELTRDYSTDTQYF
j_gene: TRBJ1-1; abundance: many; v_gene: TRBV29-1; d_gene: NA; CDR3nt: TGCAGCGTTCGCGGGGAACCTTACACTGAAGCTTTCTTT; CDR3aa: CSVRGEPYTEAFF
j_gene: TRBJ2-1; abundance: many; v_gene: TRBV27; d_gene: NA; CDR3nt: TGTGCCAGCACCCAGGATCCCTCCTACAATGAGCAGTTCTTC; CDR3aa: CASTQDPSYNEQFF
j_gene: TRBJ1-5; abundance: few; v_gene: TRBV7-2; d_gene: NA; CDR3nt: TGTGCCAGCAGCTTAGAACACCAGCCCCAGCATTTT; CDR3aa: CASSLEHQPQHF
j_gene: TRBJ2-3; abundance: NA; v_gene: TRBV20-1; d_gene: TRBD2; CDR3nt: TGCAGTGCAACGGGACTACTTCGCACAGATACGCAGTATTTT; CDR3aa: CSATGLLRTDTQYF
j_gene: TRBJ2-3; abundance: NA; v_gene: TRBV5-1; d_gene: NA; CDR3nt: TGCGCCAGCACCCCGGGACGCACTACAGATACGCAGTATTTT; CDR3aa: CASTPGRTTDTQYF
j_gene: TRBJ2-3; abundance: few; v_gene: TRBV5-1; d_gene: NA; CDR3nt: TGCGCCAGCAGCTTCGAGGAAACTAGCACAGATACGCAGTATTTT; CDR3aa: CASSFEETSTDTQYF
j_gene: TRBJ1-5; abundance: NA; v_gene: TRBV12-3/TRBV12-4; d_gene: NA; CDR3nt: TGTGCCAGCAGTTCGGGGACGTGGGGGCAGCATTTT; CDR3aa: CASSSGTWGQHF
j_gene: TRBJ2-7; abundance: NA; v_gene: TRBV28; d_gene: NA; CDR3nt: TGTGCCAGCAGTGCCCCGGGGGAGGCTGGTTCAGCCTACGAGCAGTACTTC; CDR3aa: CASSAPGEAGSAYEQYF
j_gene: TRBJ2-2; abundance: many; v_gene: TRBV9; d_gene: TRBD1; CDR3nt: TGTGCCAGCAGCGTAGCGACAGGGGGCATCACCGGGGAGCTGTTTTTT; CDR3aa: CASSVATGGITGELFF
j_gene: TRBJ2-3; abundance: many; v_gene: TRBV3-1; d_gene: TRBD2; CDR3nt: TGTGCCAGCGGCCACCCTCCGGGACTAGCGGGGGGGCCCACAGATACGCAGTATTTT; CDR3aa: CASGHPPGLAGGPTDTQYF
j_gene: TRBJ2-5; abundance: NA; v_gene: TRBV5-5; d_gene: NA; CDR3nt: TGTGCCAGCAGGAAAACCGGCGGGACAGAACAAGAGACCCAGTACTTC; CDR3aa: CASRKTGGTEQETQYF
j_gene: TRBJ1-6; abundance: NA; v_gene: TRBV7-9; d_gene: NA; CDR3nt: TGTGTCAGCAGCTTATCAATTCCGTGGAATTCACCCCTCCACTTT; CDR3aa: CVSSLSIPWNSPLHF